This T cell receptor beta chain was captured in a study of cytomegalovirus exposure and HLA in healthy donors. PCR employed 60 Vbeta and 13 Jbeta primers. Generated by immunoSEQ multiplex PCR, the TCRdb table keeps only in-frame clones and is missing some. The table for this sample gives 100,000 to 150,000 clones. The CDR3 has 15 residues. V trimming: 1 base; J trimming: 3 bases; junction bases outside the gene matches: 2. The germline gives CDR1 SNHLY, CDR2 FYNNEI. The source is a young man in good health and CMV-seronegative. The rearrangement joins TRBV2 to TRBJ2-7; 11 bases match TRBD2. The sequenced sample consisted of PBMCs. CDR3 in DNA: TGTGCCAGCAGTGAAGGGCTAGCGGGGGGCTACGAGCAGTACTTC. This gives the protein CASSEGLAGGYEQYF.